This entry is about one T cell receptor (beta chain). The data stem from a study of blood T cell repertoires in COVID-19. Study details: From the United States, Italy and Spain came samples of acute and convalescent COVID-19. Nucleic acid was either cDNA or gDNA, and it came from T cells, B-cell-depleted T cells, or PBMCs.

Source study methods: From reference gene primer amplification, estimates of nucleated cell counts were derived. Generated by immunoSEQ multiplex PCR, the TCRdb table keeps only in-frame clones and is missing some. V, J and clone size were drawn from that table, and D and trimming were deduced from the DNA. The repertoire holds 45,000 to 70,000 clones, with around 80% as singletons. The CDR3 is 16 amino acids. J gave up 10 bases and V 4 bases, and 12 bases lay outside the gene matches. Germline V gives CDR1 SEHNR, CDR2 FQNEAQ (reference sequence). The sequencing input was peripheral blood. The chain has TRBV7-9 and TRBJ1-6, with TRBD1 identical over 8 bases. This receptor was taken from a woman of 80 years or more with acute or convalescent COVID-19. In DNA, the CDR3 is TGTGCCAGCAGCTCTCTCCCCTCAGGGGGCAACTCACCCCTCCACTTT. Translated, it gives CASSSLPSGGNSPLHF.